The 10 T cell receptor beta chains given below trace back to one sample, sequenced in a study of shared clonotypes between healthy human individuals (dated by TCRdb to the early 2020s). Library creation used the immunoSEQ multiplex PCR assay. The clones in this table, taken by TCRdb from immuneACCESS, are in-frame only. Not every clone is retained; where verified, under half of the shortfall comes from an unresolved V gene, and the cause of the rest is unknown. The sample data list about 2 million clones, and just under 95% of these were observed just once. More than 0.95% of the sample lies in the top ten. For the CD8 naive samples, CD45RO-negative cells were positively selected for CCR7, yielding a CD45RA+CCR7+ population from which TemRA cells were excluded. Sequencing was done on a sample of naive CD8+ T cells sorted from blood. The cell subset or site label, read with the paper, signifies: CD45RA+CCR7+. These receptors were obtained from a man aged 18 to 35 in good health.

As for this clone: A much larger clone differs by one base, so this may be a read error. Other DNA sequences in this sample translate to the same CDR3. The chain has TRBV5-6 and TRBJ1-1; D is undetermined. This CDR3 comprises 12 residues. CDR1 SGHDT and CDR2 YYEEEE come from the germline V gene. Trimming shortened V by 2 bases and J by 3 bases, and 5 bases separated the two germline ends. CDR3 nucleotide sequence: TGTGCCAGCAGCTTAGGGTACACTGAAGCTTTCTTT. Its protein is CASSLGYTEAFF.

V gene TRBV7-9 combines with J gene TRBJ2-1, with D hard to call. V was pared by 1 base and J by 11 bases, with 0 bases between. CDR1 is SEHNR, CDR2 FQNEAQ, per germline (reference sequence). CDR3 length: 9 residues. Here the CDR3 DNA reads TGTGCCAGCAGCTTAGAGCAGTTCTTC. Its protein product is CASSLEQFF.

The chain is built from TRBV5-6 and TRBJ2-7; no firm D call. The length of the CDR3 is 14 residues. Between the trimmed V and J ends, which lost 2 bases and 2 bases, there was a span of 11 bases. CDR1 and CDR2 (germline): SGHDT, YYEEEE. CDR3 nucleotides: TGTGCCAGCAGCTTTCTAGAAGCCCCCTACGAGCAGTACTTC. This sequence encodes CASSFLEAPYEQYF.

The genes are TRBV6-1 and TRBJ2-2, with D possibly TRBD1 on 6 matching bases. Germline V gene sequence: CDR1 MNHNS, CDR2 SASEGT. The CDR3 extends over 15 amino acids. V was trimmed by 8 bases and J by 0 bases, leaving 13 bases between them. CDR3 nucleotide sequence: TGTGCCAGCCCCAAGGGGACACCGAACACCGGGGAGCTGTTTTTT. Its translation is CASPKGTPNTGELFF.

The CDR3 DNA reads as TGTGCCAGCAGCTTAGGGGAGGGGGCAGGGCAAGAGACCCAGTACTTC. This encodes CASSLGEGAGQETQYF. This chain joins TRBV7-9 and TRBJ2-5, with D possibly called TRBD1 or TRBD2 (7 bases each). V was trimmed by 1 base and J by 2 bases, leaving 14 bases between them. There are 16 residues in the CDR3. Germline CDR1 is SEHNR and CDR2 is FQNEAQ (reference sequence).

The genes are TRBV5-8 and TRBJ2-7; 8 bases are shared with TRBD1. Germline CDR1 SGHTS, CDR2 YDEGEE. V lost 4 bases, J lost 3 bases, and 9 bases stayed unmatched. The CDR3 runs 15 residues. CDR3 sequence: CASSIDRGWDYEQYF. The DNA of the CDR3 is TGTGCCAGCAGCATTGACAGGGGATGGGACTACGAGCAGTACTTC.

The V and J genes are TRBV6-5 and TRBJ2-2, with TRBD2 matching 7 bases. The CDR3 covers 16 residues. V shed 2 bases and J 6 bases; nucleotides not matched to a gene: 9. Germline V lookup: CDR1 MNHEY, CDR2 SVGAGI. CDR3 nucleotides: TGTGCCAGCAGTTACGTGGCGGGAGCGATATCCGGGGAGCTGTTTTTT. Translated, it gives CASSYVAGAISGELFF.

This clone was recorded only once. V usage is TRBV14 and J usage is TRBJ1-1; 7 nucleotides line up with TRBD1. After removal of 0 bases from V and 0 bases from J, the junction contained 7 bases not matched to a gene. Germline V gives CDR1 SGHDN, CDR2 FVKESK. The CDR3 runs to 17 residues. The CDR3 spells CASSQEAGTEMNTEAFF. CDR3 nucleotides: TGTGCCAGCAGCCAAGAGGCGGGGACAGAAATGAACACTGAAGCTTTCTTT.

The chain has TRBV5-4 and TRBJ2-1; 7 positions match TRBD1. The germline V gene encodes CDR1 SGHNT and CDR2 YYREEE (reference sequence). The CDR3 contains 15 residues. Germline trimming cut 2 bases from V and 4 bases from J; bases unmatched to any gene: 6. The CDR3 reads CASSFFPGQYNEQFF. Written as DNA, the CDR3 is TGTGCCAGCAGCTTCTTTCCGGGACAGTACAATGAGCAGTTCTTC.

The gene calls are TRBV28 and TRBJ2-7, with D unresolved. Germline-derived CDR1 and CDR2 are MDHEN and SYDVKM. This CDR3 spans 13 amino acids. The V gene lost 8 bases and the J gene lost 5 bases, with 16 bases spanning the gap. CDR3 sequence: CASRDSAPHEQYF. The CDR3 DNA follows: TGTGCCAGCCGAGATTCGGCTCCCCACGAGCAGTACTTC.